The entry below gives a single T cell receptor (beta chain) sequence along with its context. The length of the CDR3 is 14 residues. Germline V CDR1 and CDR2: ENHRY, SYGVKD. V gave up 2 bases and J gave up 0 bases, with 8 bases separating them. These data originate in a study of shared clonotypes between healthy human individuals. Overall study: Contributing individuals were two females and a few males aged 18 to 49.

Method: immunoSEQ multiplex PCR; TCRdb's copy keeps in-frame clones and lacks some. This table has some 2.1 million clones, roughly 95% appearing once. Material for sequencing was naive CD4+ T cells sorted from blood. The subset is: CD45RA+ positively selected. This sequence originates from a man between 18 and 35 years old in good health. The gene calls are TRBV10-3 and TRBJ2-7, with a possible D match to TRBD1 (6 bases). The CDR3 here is CAISETRGSYEQYF. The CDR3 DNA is TGTGCCATCAGTGAGACCAGGGGCTCCTACGAGCAGTACTTC.